A few counts support the clone carrying this T cell receptor (beta chain). Its antigen is currently unknown. Using its own MiXCR run on the RACE reads, TCRdb lists one record per CDR3 protein. The table records roughly 180,000 distinct CDR3 sequences, around 20% of them present only once. The data derive from a study of human T cells and chemical hapten exposure. The study's findings and limits: Healthy individuals' immune responses may differ from those of donors, who had alopecia.

Time point here: patch test 1, 2 weeks after DPC sensitization. Treatment noted: therapeutic diphenylcyclopropenone sensitization with weekly scalp DPC. Every patch test was put on after a blood sample was taken. The donor pool consisted of alopecia patients aged 18 to 70 years, considered suitable for DPC. The sequence came from a woman aged 50 to 65 with alopecia areata. Some clones in this sample may be carry-over from other donors' samples. Material: whole blood, obtained in connection with sensitization to the hapten diphenylcyclopropenone (DPC).

CDR3 residues: CASSQIDRGANTEAFF. The CDR3 DNA sequence: TGTGCCAGCAGCCAAATAGACAGGGGGGCGAACACTGAAGCTTTCTTT. This chain connects TRBV3-1 to TRBJ1-1; TRBD1 agrees at 9 bases. Germline lookup yields CDR1 LGHDT and CDR2 YNNKEL (reference sequence). The V and J ends lost 2 bases and 1 base, in that order; junction bases with no gene match: 5. The CDR3 extends over 16 amino acids.